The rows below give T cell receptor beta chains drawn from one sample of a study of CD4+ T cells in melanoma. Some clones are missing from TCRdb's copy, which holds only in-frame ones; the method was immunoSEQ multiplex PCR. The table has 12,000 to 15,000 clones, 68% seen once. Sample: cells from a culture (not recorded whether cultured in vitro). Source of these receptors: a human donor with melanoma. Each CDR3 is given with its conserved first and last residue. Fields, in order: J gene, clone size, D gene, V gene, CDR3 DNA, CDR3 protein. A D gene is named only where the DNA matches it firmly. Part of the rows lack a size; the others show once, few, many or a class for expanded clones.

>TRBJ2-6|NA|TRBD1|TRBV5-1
TGCGCCAGCAGCGCTGGGGGGACAGGTTTTTTCTCTGGGGCCAACGTCCTGACTTTC
CASSAGGTGFFSGANVLTF
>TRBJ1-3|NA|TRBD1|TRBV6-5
TGTGCCAGCAGTAGGGACAGGAGCTCTGGAAACACCATATATTTT
CASSRDRSSGNTIYF
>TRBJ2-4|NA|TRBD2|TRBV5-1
TGCGCCAGCAGCGCCCCGGGGGGGGAGGACATTCAGTACTTC
CASSAPGGEDIQYF
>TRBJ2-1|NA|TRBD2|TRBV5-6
TGTGCCAGCAGCTTCAACGGACTAGCGGGTTACAATGAGCAGTTCTTC
CASSFNGLAGYNEQFF
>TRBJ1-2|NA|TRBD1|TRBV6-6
TGTGCCAGCACCACCCTTAGGGACAGGGCAGGAGATGGCTACACCTTC
CASTTLRDRAGDGYTF
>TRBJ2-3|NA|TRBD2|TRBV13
TGTGCCAGCAGCTTAGAGCTAGCGGCAGATACGCAGTATTTT
CASSLELAADTQYF
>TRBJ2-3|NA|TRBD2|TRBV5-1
TGCGCCAGCAGCTTGGGAGGTCTAGCGGGTCTTGCTAGCACAGATACGCAGTATTTT
CASSLGGLAGLASTDTQYF
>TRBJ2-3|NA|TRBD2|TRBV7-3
TGTGCCAGCAGCTTAATCGCGGGGGGAAAGCGTGCTAGCACAGATACGCAGTATTTT
CASSLIAGGKRASTDTQYF
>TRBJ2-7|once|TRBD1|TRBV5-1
TGCGCCAGCAGCCGACGCAGGGGGATAAGCTACGAGCAGTACTTC
CASSRRRGISYEQYF
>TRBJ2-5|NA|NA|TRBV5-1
TGCGCCAGCAGCGTCGAACCGCGGGGTGCCCAGTACTTC
CASSVEPRGAQYF
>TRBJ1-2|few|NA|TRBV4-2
TGTGCCAGCAGGAGTCGGGACACCGTTAACTATGGCTACACCTTC
CASRSRDTVNYGYTF
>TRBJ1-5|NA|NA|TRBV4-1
TGCGCCAGCAGCCAATATTGGACGATAGATCAGCCCCAGCATTTT
CASSQYWTIDQPQHF
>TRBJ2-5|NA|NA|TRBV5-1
TGCGCCAGCAGCTTGGGCGGGGAAGAGACCCAGTACTTC
CASSLGGEETQYF
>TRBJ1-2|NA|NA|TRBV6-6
TGTGCCAGCAGCTTTTTGGCTAACTATGGCTACACCTTC
CASSFLANYGYTF
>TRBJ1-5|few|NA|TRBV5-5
TGTGCCAGCAGCTACGGGGATAGACGTCAGCCCCAGCATTTT
CASSYGDRRQPQHF
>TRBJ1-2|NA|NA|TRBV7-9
TGTGCCAGCAGCTGGGGGATTAGCTATGGCTACACCTTC
CASSWGISYGYTF
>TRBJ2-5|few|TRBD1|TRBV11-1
TGTGCCAGCAGGAGGGGACAGGGGCAGTGGGAGACCCAGTACTTC
CASRRGQGQWETQYF
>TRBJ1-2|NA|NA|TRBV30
TGTGCCTGGAACAGGGCTCTCTCTCGCGGCTACACCTTC
CAWNRALSRGYTF
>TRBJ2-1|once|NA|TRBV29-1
TGCAGCGGCCGACTAGTCACCAATGAGCAGTTCTTC
CSGRLVTNEQFF
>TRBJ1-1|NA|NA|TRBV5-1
TGCGCCAGCAGCTTGGGGGGGGGCCCTGAAGCTTTCTTT
CASSLGGGPEAFF
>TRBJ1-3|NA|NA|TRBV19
TGTGCCAGTACCATGATTGCTTATTCTGGAAACACCATATATTTT
CASTMIAYSGNTIYF
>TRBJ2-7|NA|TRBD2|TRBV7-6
TGTGCCAGCAGCGCGGGGGGGGCGGAATACGAGCAGTACTTC
CASSAGGAEYEQYF
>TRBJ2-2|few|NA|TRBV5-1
TGCGCCAGCAGCCCCGGATCGGGGGTCGTCGGGGAGCTGTTTTTT
CASSPGSGVVGELFF
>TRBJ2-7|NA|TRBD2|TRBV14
TGTGCCAGCAGCCTCCAAAAACCGCGAAGATGGGAGTCTGAGCGGGGGGCCCCCATCTACGAGCAGTACTTC
CASSLQKPRRWESERGAPIYEQYF
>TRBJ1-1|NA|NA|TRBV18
TGTGCCAGCTCACCTTCCCGGCAGAACACTGAAGCTTTCTTT
CASSPSRQNTEAFF
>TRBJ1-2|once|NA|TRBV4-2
TGTGCCAGCAGGCCCCAGGGTGACTATGGCTACACCTTC
CASRPQGDYGYTF
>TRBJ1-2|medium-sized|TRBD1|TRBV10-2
TGCGCCAGCAGTGTAGACAGGGCGGAGGGCTACACCTTC
CASSVDRAEGYTF
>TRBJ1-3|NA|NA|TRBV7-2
TGTGCCAGCAGCTTATCTTGGGACACTGGAAACACCATATATTTT
CASSLSWDTGNTIYF
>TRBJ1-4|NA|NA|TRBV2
TGTGCCAGCAGTGAGCGAGGCACAACTAATGAAAAACTGTTTTTT
CASSERGTTNEKLFF
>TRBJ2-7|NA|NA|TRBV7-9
TGTGCCAGCAGCTTGGGGGGGACAGGTCCCCAGGACGAGCAGTACTTC
CASSLGGTGPQDEQYF
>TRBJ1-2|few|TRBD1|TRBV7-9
TGTGCCAGCAGCTTAGCCCGGGACAGGGGCTATGGCTACACCTTC
CASSLARDRGYGYTF